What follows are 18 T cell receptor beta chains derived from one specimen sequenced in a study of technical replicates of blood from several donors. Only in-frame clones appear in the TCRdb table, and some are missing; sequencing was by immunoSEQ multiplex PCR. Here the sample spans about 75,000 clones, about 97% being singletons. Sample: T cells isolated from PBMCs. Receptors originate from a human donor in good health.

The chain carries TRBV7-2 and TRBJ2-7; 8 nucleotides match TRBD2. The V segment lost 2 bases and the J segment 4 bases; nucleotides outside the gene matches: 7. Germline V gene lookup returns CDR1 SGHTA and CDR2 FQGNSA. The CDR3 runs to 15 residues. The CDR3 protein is CASSLTGTRGYEQYF. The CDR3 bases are TGTGCCAGCAGCTTAACCGGGACTAGGGGATACGAGCAGTACTTC.

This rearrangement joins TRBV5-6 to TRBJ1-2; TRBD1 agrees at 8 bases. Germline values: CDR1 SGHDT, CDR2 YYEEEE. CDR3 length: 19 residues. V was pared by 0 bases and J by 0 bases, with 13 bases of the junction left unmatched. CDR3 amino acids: CASSLAGTGLLIANYGYTF. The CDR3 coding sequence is TGTGCCAGCAGCTTGGCCGGGACAGGTCTTCTTATAGCTAACTATGGCTACACCTTC.

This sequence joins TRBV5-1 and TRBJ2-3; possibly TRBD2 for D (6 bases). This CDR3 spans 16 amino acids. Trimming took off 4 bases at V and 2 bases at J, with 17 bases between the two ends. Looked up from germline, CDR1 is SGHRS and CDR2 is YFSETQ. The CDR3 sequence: CASSLSSVRFTDTQYF. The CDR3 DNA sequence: TGCGCCAGCAGCCTCTCTAGCGTCAGGTTCACAGATACGCAGTATTTT.

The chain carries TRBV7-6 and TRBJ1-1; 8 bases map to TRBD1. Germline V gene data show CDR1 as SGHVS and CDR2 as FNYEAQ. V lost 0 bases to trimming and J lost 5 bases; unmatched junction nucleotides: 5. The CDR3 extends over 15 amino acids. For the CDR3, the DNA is TGTGCCAGCAGCTTAGCGCAGGGGGCGATTACTGAAGCTTTCTTT. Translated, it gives CASSLAQGAITEAFF.

CDR3 nucleotides: TGTGCCAGCAGTTACCTGTTGGGACAGGGGGCTCACGAGCAGTACTTC. It yields the protein CASSYLLGQGAHEQYF. The J gene is TRBJ2-7, the V gene TRBV6-5, with 12 bases lining up with TRBD1. The CDR3 extends over 16 amino acids. Looked up from germline, CDR1 is MNHEY and CDR2 is SVGAGI. Losses at the gene ends were 2 bases for V and 5 bases for J; bases not matched to a gene: 7.

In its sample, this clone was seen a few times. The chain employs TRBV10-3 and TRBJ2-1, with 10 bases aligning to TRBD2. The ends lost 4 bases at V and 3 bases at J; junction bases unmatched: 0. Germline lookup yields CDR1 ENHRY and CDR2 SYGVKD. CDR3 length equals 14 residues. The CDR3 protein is CAISGTSGYNEQFF. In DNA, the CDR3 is TGTGCCATCAGTGGGACTAGCGGCTACAATGAGCAGTTCTTC.

CDR3 protein: CASSSAPSGVSYEQYF. The CDR3 region has the DNA TGCGCCAGCAGCTCGGCGCCTAGCGGGGTATCCTACGAGCAGTACTTC. The rearrangement joins TRBV5-1 to TRBJ2-7; 9 positions match TRBD2. The junction had 8 bases not matched to a gene; V was cut back by 3 bases and J by 1 base. The germline V gene has CDR1 SGHRS and CDR2 YFSETQ. This CDR3 is built from 16 residues.

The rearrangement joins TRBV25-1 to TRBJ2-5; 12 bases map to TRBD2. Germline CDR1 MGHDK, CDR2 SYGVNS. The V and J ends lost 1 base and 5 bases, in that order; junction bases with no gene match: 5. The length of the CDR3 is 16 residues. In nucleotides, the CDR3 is TGTGCCAGCAGTGAATTCCTAGCGGGAGGGAGGGAGACCCAGTACTTC. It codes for CASSEFLAGGRETQYF.

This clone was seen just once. CDR3 in amino acids: CASSVARGREGLTKYNEQFF. The CDR3 bases are TGTGCCAGCAGCGTAGCTAGAGGGCGGGAGGGCCTAACGAAGTACAATGAGCAGTTCTTC. The gene calls are TRBV9 and TRBJ2-1, with 9 bases lining up with TRBD2. Losses at the gene ends were 0 bases for V and 4 bases for J; bases not matched to a gene: 17. The CDR3 is 20 amino acids. CDR1 SGDLS and CDR2 YYNGEE come from the germline V gene.

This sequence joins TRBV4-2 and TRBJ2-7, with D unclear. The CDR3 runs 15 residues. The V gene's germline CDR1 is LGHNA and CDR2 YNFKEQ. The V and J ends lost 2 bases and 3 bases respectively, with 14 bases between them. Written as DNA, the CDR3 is TGTGCCAGCAGCCAATTGTTAGCCGGCCTCTACGAGCAGTACTTC. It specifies CASSQLLAGLYEQYF.

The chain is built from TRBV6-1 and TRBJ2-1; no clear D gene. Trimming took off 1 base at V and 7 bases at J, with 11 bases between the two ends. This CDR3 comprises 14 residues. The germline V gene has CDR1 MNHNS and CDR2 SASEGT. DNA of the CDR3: TGTGCCAGCAGTGAAGGTTCCTTCTTGAATGAGCAGTTCTTC. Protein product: CASSEGSFLNEQFF.

CDR3 nucleotides: TGTGCCAGCAGAAGAGCCTACGAGCAGTACTTC. It specifies CASRRAYEQYF. The rearrangement links TRBV11-2 to TRBJ2-7; no firm D call. The CDR3 is 11 amino acids. Germline-derived CDR1 and CDR2 are SGHAT and FQNNGV. The ends were cut back, 6 bases at V and 2 bases at J, with 5 bases in the middle.

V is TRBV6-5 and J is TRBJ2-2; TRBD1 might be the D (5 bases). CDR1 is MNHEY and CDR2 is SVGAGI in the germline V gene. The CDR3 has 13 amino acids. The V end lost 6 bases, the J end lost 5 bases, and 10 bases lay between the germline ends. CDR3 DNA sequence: TGTGCCAGCAGACGGCAGGGAACCGGGGAGCTGTTTTTT. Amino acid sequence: CASRRQGTGELFF.

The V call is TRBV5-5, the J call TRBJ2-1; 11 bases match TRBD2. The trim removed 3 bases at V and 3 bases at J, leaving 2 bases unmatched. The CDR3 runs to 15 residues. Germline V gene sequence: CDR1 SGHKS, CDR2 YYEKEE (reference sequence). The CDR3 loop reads CASSYGLAGYNEQFF. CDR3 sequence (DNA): TGTGCCAGCAGCTACGGACTAGCGGGCTACAATGAGCAGTTCTTC. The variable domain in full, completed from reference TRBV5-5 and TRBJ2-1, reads DAGVTQSPTHLIKTRGQQVTLRCSPISGHKSVSWYQQVLGQGPQFIFQYYEKEERGRGNFPDRFSARQFPNYSSELNVNALLLGDSALYLCASSYGLAGYNEQFFGPGTRLTVL.

The CDR3 DNA reads as TGTGCCAGCAGTTACTCACAGGGGGAGTATGGCTACACCTTC. Translated: CASSYSQGEYGYTF. The J gene is TRBJ1-2, the V gene TRBV6-5; 8 nucleotides line up with TRBD1. The ends lost 0 bases at V and 5 bases at J; junction bases unmatched: 2. Germline V gives CDR1 MNHEY, CDR2 SVGAGI. The CDR3 loop spans 14 amino acids.

The CDR3 loop is CASSVQGIRTEAFF. The CDR3 DNA is TGTGCCAGCAGTGTACAGGGTATTAGGACTGAAGCTTTCTTT. This chain joins TRBV2 and TRBJ1-1; maybe TRBD1 (6 bases). Between the trimmed V and J ends, which lost 4 bases and 5 bases, there was a span of 14 bases. Germline CDR1 SNHLY, CDR2 FYNNEI. The CDR3 loop spans 14 amino acids.

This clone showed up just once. The CDR3 bases are TGTGCCAGCAGCCCTGGACTAGCGGGGGGGGAGACCCAGTACTTC. Translated, it gives CASSPGLAGGETQYF. The rearrangement links TRBV7-7 to TRBJ2-5; 15 nucleotides align to TRBD2. CDR1 and CDR2 (germline): SSHAT, FNYEAQ (reference sequence). CDR3 size: 15 residues. The trim removed 5 bases at V and 5 bases at J, leaving 3 bases unmatched.

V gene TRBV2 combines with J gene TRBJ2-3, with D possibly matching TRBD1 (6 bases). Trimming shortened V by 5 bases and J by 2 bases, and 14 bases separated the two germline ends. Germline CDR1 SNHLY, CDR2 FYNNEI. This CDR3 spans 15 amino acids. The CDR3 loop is CASSLQTGPTDTQYF. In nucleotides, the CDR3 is TGTGCCAGCAGTCTACAGACAGGACCCACAGATACGCAGTATTTT.